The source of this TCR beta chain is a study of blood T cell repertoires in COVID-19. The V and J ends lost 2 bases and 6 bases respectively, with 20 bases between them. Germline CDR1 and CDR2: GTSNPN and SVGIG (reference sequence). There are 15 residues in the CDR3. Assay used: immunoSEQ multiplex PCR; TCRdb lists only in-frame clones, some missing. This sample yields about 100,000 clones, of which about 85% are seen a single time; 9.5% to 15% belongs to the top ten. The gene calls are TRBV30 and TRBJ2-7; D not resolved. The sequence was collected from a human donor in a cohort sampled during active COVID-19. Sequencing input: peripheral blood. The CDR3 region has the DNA TGTGCCTGGAGTCCGATTGTCAGGTTCTCCGCCGAGCAGTACTTC. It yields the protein CAWSPIVRFSAEQYF.